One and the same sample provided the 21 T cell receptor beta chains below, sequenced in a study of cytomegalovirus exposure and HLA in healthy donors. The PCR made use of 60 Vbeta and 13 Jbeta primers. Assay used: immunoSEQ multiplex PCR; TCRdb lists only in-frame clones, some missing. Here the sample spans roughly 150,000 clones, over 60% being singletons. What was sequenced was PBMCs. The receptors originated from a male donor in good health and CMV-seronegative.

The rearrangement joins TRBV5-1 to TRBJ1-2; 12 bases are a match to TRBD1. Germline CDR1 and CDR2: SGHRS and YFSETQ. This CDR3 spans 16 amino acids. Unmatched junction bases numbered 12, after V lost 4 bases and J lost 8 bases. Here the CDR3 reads CASSPVPGQGARGYTF. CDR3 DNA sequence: TGCGCCAGCAGCCCTGTCCCGGGACAGGGGGCGAGGGGCTACACCTTC.

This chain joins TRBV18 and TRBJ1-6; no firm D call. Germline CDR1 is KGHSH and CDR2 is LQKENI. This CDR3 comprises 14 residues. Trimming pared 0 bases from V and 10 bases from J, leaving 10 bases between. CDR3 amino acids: CASSPPRVGSPLHF. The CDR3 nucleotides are TGTGCCAGCTCACCACCGAGGGTTGGGTCACCCCTCCACTTT.

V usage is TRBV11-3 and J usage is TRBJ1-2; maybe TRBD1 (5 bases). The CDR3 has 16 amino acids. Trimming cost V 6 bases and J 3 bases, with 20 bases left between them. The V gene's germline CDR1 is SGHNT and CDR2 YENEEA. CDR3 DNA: TGTGCCAGCAGATTCGGGGGAACCGGGACGGACTATGGCTACACCTTC. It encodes CASRFGGTGTDYGYTF. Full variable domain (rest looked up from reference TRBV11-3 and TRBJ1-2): EAGVVQSPRYKIIEKKQPVAFWCNPISGHNTLYWYLQNLGQGPELLIRYENEEAVDDSQLPKDRFSAERLKGVDSTLKIQPAELGDSAVYLCASRFGGTGTDYGYTFGSGTRLTVV.

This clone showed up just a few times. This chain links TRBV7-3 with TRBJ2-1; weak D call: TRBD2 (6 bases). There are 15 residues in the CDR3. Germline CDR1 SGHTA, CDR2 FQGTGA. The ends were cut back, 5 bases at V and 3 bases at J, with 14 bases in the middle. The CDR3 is CASSPRDSVYNEQFF. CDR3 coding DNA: TGTGCCAGCAGCCCCCGGGACTCGGTCTACAATGAGCAGTTCTTC.

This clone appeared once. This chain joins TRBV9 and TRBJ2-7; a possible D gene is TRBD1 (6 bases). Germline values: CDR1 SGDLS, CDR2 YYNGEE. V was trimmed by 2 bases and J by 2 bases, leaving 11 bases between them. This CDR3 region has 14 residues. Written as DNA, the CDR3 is TGTGCCAGCAGCGTCCGAGGGGACACCTACGAGCAGTACTTC. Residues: CASSVRGDTYEQYF.

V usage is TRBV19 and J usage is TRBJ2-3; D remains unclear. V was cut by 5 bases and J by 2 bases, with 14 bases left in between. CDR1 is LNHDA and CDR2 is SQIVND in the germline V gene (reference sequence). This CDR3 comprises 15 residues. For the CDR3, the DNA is TGTGCCAGTAGTCCCTCCCCCACAGCCACAGATACGCAGTATTTT. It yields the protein CASSPSPTATDTQYF.

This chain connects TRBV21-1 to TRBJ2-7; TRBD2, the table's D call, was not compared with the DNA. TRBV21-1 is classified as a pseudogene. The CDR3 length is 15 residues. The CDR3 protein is CASSNRTSGRSEQYF. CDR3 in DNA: TGTGCCAGCAGCAATAGGACTAGCGGGAGGAGTGAGCAGTACTTC.

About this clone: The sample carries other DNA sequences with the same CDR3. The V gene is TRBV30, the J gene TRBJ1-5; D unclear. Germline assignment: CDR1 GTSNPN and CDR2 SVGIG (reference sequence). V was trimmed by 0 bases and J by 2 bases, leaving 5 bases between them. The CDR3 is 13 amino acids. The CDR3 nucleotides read TGTGCCTGGAGTGTGGCGGGCAATCAGCCCCAGCATTTT. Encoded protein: CAWSVAGNQPQHF.

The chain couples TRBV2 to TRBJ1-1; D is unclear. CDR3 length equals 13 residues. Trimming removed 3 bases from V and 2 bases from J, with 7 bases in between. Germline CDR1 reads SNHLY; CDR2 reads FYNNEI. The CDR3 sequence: CASSDRRNTEAFF. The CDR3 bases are TGTGCCAGCAGTGACCGGAGAAACACTGAAGCTTTCTTT.

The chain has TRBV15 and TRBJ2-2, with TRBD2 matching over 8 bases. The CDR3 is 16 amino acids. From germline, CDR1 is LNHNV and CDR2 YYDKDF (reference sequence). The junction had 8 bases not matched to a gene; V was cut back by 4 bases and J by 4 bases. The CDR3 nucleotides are TGTGCCACCAGCACGCGCGGGAGGTCGGGCACCGGGGAGCTGTTTTTT. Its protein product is CATSTRGRSGTGELFF.

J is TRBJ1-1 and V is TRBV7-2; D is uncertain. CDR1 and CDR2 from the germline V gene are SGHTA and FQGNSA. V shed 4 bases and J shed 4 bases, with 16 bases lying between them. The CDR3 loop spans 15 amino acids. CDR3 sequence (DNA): TGTGCCAGCAGCTACCAAGTTGGTCGGGGCACTGAAGCTTTCTTT. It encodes CASSYQVGRGTEAFF.

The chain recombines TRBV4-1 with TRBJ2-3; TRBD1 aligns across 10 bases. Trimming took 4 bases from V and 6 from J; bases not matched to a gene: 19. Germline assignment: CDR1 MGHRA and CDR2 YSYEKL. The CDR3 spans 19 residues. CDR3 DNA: TGCGCCAGCAGCCGCGGGACAGGGGAAAGAGGGAGCCTGGTGGATACGCAGTATTTT. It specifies CASSRGTGERGSLVDTQYF.

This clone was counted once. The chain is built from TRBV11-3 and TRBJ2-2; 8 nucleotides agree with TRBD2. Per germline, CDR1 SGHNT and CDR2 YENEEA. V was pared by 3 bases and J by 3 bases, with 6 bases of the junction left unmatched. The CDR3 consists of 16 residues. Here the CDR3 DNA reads TGTGCCAGCAGCTTCCCTGGCGGGAGGTACACCGGGGAGCTGTTTTTT. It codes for CASSFPGGRYTGELFF.

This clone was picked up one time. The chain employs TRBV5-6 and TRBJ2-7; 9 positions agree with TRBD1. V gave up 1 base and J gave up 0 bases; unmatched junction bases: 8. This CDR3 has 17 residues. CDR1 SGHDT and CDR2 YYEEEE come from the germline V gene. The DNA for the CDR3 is TGTGCCAGCAGCTTGTTGCGAGGGACAGGGCCCTCCTACGAGCAGTACTTC. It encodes CASSLLRGTGPSYEQYF.

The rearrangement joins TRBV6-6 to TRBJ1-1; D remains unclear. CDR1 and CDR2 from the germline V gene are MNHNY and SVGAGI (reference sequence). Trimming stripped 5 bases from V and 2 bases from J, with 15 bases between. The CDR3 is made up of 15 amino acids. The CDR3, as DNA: TGTGCCAGCAGTCCGACCCTCACTACCAACACTGAAGCTTTCTTT. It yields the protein CASSPTLTTNTEAFF.

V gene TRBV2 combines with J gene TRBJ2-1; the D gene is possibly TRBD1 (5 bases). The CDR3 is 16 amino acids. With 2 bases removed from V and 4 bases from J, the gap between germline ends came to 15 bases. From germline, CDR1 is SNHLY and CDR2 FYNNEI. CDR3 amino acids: CASSESGAGKYNEQFF. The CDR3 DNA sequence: TGTGCCAGCAGTGAAAGTGGGGCAGGGAAATACAATGAGCAGTTCTTC.

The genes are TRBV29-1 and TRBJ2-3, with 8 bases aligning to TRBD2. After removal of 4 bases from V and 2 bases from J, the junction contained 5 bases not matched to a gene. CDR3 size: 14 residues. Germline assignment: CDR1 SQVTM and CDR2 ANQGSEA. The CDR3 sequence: CSVVGREDTDTQYF. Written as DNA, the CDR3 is TGCAGCGTTGTCGGGCGGGAGGACACAGATACGCAGTATTTT.

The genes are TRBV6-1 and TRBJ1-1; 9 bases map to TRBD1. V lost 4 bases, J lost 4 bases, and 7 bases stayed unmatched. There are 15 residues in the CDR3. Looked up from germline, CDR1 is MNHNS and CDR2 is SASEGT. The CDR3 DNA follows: TGTGCCAGCAGTGTAGGGGGACAGGGAGGCACTGAAGCTTTCTTT. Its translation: CASSVGGQGGTEAFF.

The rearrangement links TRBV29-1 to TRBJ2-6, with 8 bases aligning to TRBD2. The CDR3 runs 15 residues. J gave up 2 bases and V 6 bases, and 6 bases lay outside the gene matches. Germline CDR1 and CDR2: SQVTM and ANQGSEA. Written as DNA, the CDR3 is TGCAGCGTCCCCCGGGGGGGGACTGGGGCCAACGTCCTGACTTTC. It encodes CSVPRGGTGANVLTF.

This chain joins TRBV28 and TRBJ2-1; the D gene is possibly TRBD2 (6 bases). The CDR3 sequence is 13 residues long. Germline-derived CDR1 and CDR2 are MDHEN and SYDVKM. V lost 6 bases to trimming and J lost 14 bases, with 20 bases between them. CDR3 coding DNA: TGTGCCAGCAGACCGAGACTAGAGCTAAGTGAGTTCTTC. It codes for CASRPRLELSEFF.

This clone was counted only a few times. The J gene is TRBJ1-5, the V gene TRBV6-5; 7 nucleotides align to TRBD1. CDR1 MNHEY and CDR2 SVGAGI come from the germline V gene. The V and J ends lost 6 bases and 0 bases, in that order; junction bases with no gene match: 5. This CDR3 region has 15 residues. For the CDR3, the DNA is TGTGCCAGCAGAAGACAGGGAGATAGCAATCAGCCCCAGCATTTT. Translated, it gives CASRRQGDSNQPQHF.